This passage covers 3 T cell receptor beta chains from one sample sequenced in a study of control samples from healthy donors and cancer patients. Measured with immunoSEQ multiplex PCR; TCRdb has only the in-frame clones, and not every one. The sample includes 95,000 to 150,000 clones, less than 90% of them seen just once. The sample comprised blood. These receptors came from a young man in good health.

The CDR3 loop reads CASSESGRYNEQFF. The CDR3 DNA sequence: TGTGCCAGCAGTGAATCCGGGAGGTACAATGAGCAGTTCTTC. This chain joins TRBV25-1 and TRBJ2-1, with 7 bases fitting TRBD2. This CDR3 is 14 amino acids long. V gave up 1 base and J gave up 4 bases; unmatched junction bases: 1. CDR1 and CDR2 from the germline V gene are MGHDK and SYGVNS.

The chain has TRBV9 and TRBJ2-1; D is perhaps TRBD2 (5 bases). The CDR3 sequence is 15 residues long. Germline V CDR1 and CDR2: SGDLS, YYNGEE. Trimming cost V 6 bases and J 3 bases, with 16 bases left between them. CDR3 residues: CASTAGGQSYNEQFF. DNA for the CDR3: TGTGCCAGCACCGCGGGTGGCCAAAGCTACAATGAGCAGTTCTTC.

J is TRBJ2-7 and V is TRBV9; 7 positions agree with TRBD1. The germline CDR1 and CDR2 sequences are SGDLS and YYNGEE. The CDR3 is made up of 15 amino acids. The ends lost 3 bases at V and 2 bases at J; junction bases unmatched: 8. CDR3 coding DNA: TGTGCCAGCAGCGCTCGGGACAGTATGACCTACGAGCAGTACTTC. Its protein is CASSARDSMTYEQYF.